The 20 T cell receptor beta chains reported below all come from one sample, sequenced in a study of control samples from healthy donors and cancer patients. Sequenced by immunoSEQ multiplex PCR; TCRdb stores in-frame clones only, minus some. The sample records tens of thousands of clones, over 75% being singletons. Sequencing input: blood. These receptor sequences come from a woman in her fifties or sixties in good health.

The V and J genes are TRBV5-4 and TRBJ2-2; possibly TRBD1 for D (6 bases). The length of the CDR3 is 16 residues. Germline-derived CDR1 and CDR2 are SGHNT and YYREEE (reference sequence). V was clipped by 2 bases and J by 0 bases, with 11 bases between them. CDR3 region: CASSFGQLSNTGELFF. The CDR3 nucleotides are TGTGCCAGCAGCTTCGGACAGCTTTCGAACACCGGGGAGCTGTTTTTT.

This clone showed up just a few times. V and J are TRBV29-1 and TRBJ1-2; the D is unclear. V was trimmed by 2 bases and J by 8 bases, leaving 9 bases between them. From germline, CDR1 is SQVTM and CDR2 ANQGSEA. The CDR3 runs to 11 residues. The CDR3 reads CSVEKYEGYTF. The CDR3 DNA sequence: TGCAGCGTTGAAAAGTACGAGGGCTACACCTTC.

This chain connects TRBV19 to TRBJ1-1; no definite D call. Germline V gene data show CDR1 as LNHDA and CDR2 as SQIVND (reference sequence). The CDR3 covers 12 residues. Trimming removed 5 bases at V and 3 bases at J, with 7 bases between. CDR3 bases: TGTGCCAGTAGTGCGCAGGACACTGAAGCTTTCTTT. Encoded protein: CASSAQDTEAFF.

The chain has TRBV28 and TRBJ1-5; D is uncertain. The CDR3 totals 13 residues. V was shortened by 6 bases and J by 9 bases, with 15 bases between the two germline ends. Germline V gene sequence: CDR1 MDHEN, CDR2 SYDVKM. In nucleotides, the CDR3 is TGTGCCAGCAGACCAAATTTTTCCCGGCCCCAGCATTTT. Its protein product is CASRPNFSRPQHF.

CDR3 loop: CASRSTEAFF. The CDR3 region has the DNA TGTGCCAGCAGGAGTACTGAAGCTTTCTTT. This chain joins TRBV5-8 and TRBJ1-1; no reliable D call. V lost 5 bases to trimming and J lost 5 bases, with 4 bases between them. Per the germline V gene, CDR1 is SGHTS and CDR2 is YDEGEE. This CDR3 spans 10 amino acids.

This rearrangement joins TRBV11-2 to TRBJ1-1; D uncertain. Deletions cut 4 bases from V and 1 base from J, with 7 bases between. Germline CDR1 and CDR2: SGHAT and FQNNGV. The CDR3 loop spans 13 amino acids. CDR3 protein: CASSWGWNTEAFF. The CDR3 nucleotides read TGTGCCAGCAGCTGGGGTTGGAACACTGAAGCTTTCTTT.

This clone came up a few times. V gene TRBV27 combines with J gene TRBJ1-1; 8 nucleotides match TRBD1. The germline gives CDR1 MNHEY, CDR2 SMNVEV (reference sequence). This CDR3 comprises 15 residues. Trimming cost V 2 bases and J 5 bases; bases outside gene matches: 7. The CDR3 spells CASSLRTGHKTEAFF. The CDR3 DNA sequence: TGTGCCAGCAGTTTAAGGACAGGGCATAAAACTGAAGCTTTCTTT.

The chain joins TRBV10-2 to TRBJ2-3, with unresolved D. This CDR3 is 12 amino acids long. CDR1 and CDR2 (germline): WSHSY, SAAADI. V lost 8 bases and J lost 4, with 10 bases in between. CDR3 sequence: CASSSEADTQYF. The DNA of the CDR3 is TGCGCCAGCTCATCTGAGGCAGATACGCAGTATTTT.

This chain joins TRBV7-2 and TRBJ2-6; TRBD1 matches at 7 bases. CDR1 is SGHTA, CDR2 FQGNSA, per germline. The CDR3 consists of 18 residues. Trimming removed 4 bases from V and 0 bases from J; junction bases left unmatched: 9. This CDR3 is CASSSRTGTYSGANVLTF. CDR3 bases: TGTGCCAGCAGCTCCCGGACAGGAACCTACTCTGGGGCCAACGTCCTGACTTTC.

This chain links TRBV9 with TRBJ1-2; 7 positions match TRBD1. The CDR3 length is 15 residues. Trimming at V came to 2 bases and at J to 2 bases, leaving 6 bases not matched to a gene. The germline V gene has CDR1 SGDLS and CDR2 YYNGEE. CDR3 sequence: CASSVRDRKNYGYTF. The CDR3 DNA is TGTGCCAGCAGCGTCCGGGACAGAAAAAACTATGGCTACACCTTC.

Only a few counts were recorded for this clone. The V call is TRBV28, the J call TRBJ2-5; 12 bases map to TRBD2. CDR3 length equals 17 residues. Germline assignment: CDR1 MDHEN and CDR2 SYDVKM. V lost 3 bases and J lost 6; bases outside the gene matches: 11. The CDR3 spells CASSFLLAGGRRQTQYF. In DNA, the CDR3 is TGTGCCAGCAGTTTTCTCCTAGCGGGAGGGAGGAGACAGACCCAGTACTTC.

The rearrangement uses TRBV3-1 (or the pseudogene TRBV3-2) and TRBJ1-1; tentative D call: TRBD1 (5 bases). In germline, CDR1 is LGHDT, CDR2 YNNKEL (reference sequence). Trimming removed 4 bases at V and 4 bases at J, with 10 bases between. The CDR3 is 13 residues long. CDR3 region: CASSLDGGTEAFF. The CDR3, as DNA: TGTGCCAGCAGCCTAGACGGGGGCACTGAAGCTTTCTTT.

DNA for the CDR3: TGCAGTGCTAGTGTCAACCAGGGGGGGAAGAACCAAGAGACCCAGTACTTC. Its translation is CSASVNQGGKNQETQYF. The chain uses TRBV20-1 and TRBJ2-5, with D possibly called TRBD1 or TRBD2 (7 bases each). Germline V gives CDR1 DFQATT, CDR2 SNEGSKA (reference sequence). CDR3 length: 17 residues. Trimming stripped 3 bases from V and 0 bases from J, with 20 bases between.

The CDR3 sequence is CASSLELGGTEAFF. The DNA of the CDR3 is TGTGCCAGCAGCTTAGAACTGGGAGGCACTGAAGCTTTCTTT. The chain carries TRBV11-2 and TRBJ1-1, with D unclear. The CDR3 runs 14 residues. Trimming pared 0 bases from V and 4 bases from J, leaving 9 bases between. In germline, CDR1 is SGHAT, CDR2 FQNNGV.

This chain connects TRBV11-2 to TRBJ2-4; no clear D. V was cut by 4 bases and J by 3 bases, with 4 bases left in between. The CDR3 has 12 amino acids. Germline CDR1 and CDR2: SGHAT and FQNNGV. CDR3 coding DNA: TGTGCCAGCAGCTGGAGCAAAAACATTCAGTACTTC. Translating gives CASSWSKNIQYF. Filled out from reference TRBV11-2 and TRBJ2-4, the complete variable domain reads EAGVAQSPRYKIIEKRQSVAFWCNPISGHATLYWYQQILGQGPKLLIQFQNNGVVDDSQLPKDRFSAERLKGVDSTLKIQPAKLEDSAVYLCASSWSKNIQYFGAGTRLSVL.

The rearrangement links TRBV28 to TRBJ2-7, with 8 nucleotides matching TRBD2. This CDR3 comprises 13 residues. The trim removed 7 bases at V and 1 base at J, leaving 3 bases unmatched. CDR1 is MDHEN and CDR2 is SYDVKM in the germline V gene. CDR3 sequence: CASMSGRSYEQYF. CDR3 in DNA: TGTGCCAGCATGAGCGGGAGATCCTACGAGCAGTACTTC.

The chain joins TRBV7-9 to TRBJ2-5; 14 bases fit TRBD2. With V trimmed by 5 bases and J by 6 bases, 5 bases remained unmatched. The CDR3 totals 15 residues. CDR1 SEHNR and CDR2 FQNEAQ come from the germline V gene (reference sequence). The DNA of the CDR3 is TGTGCCAGCAGCGTGGGACTAGCGGGAGAAAAGACCCAGTACTTC. Residues: CASSVGLAGEKTQYF.

This rearrangement joins TRBV2 to TRBJ1-6, with D perhaps matching TRBD1 (5 bases). Germline loops: CDR1 SNHLY, CDR2 FYNNEI. The ends were cut back, 6 bases at V and 9 bases at J, with 15 bases in the middle. This CDR3 is built from 14 residues. In DNA form, the CDR3 reads TGTGCCAGCAGCACGGGACTCATAGGTTCACCCCTCCACTTT. The encoded protein is CASSTGLIGSPLHF. Complete variable domain (other parts from reference TRBV2 and TRBJ1-6): EPEVTQTPSHQVTQMGQEVILRCVPISNHLYFYWYRQILGQKVEFLVSFYNNEISEKSEIFDDQFSVERPDGSNFTLKIRSTKLEDSAMYFCASSTGLIGSPLHFGNGTRLTVT.

The V call is TRBV5-6, the J call TRBJ2-1; 9 bases agree with TRBD1. The CDR3 is 14 amino acids. Germline V CDR1 and CDR2: SGHDT, YYEEEE. After removal of 0 bases from V and 15 bases from J, the junction contained 10 bases not matched to a gene. CDR3 amino acids: CASSLGMGQGGSFF. CDR3 nucleotides: TGTGCCAGCAGCTTGGGAATGGGACAGGGAGGCTCGTTCTTC.

This chain joins TRBV19 and TRBJ1-5, with D unresolved. V was shortened by 6 bases and J by 11 bases, with 20 bases between the two germline ends. Germline loops: CDR1 LNHDA, CDR2 SQIVND (reference sequence). The CDR3 is 14 residues long. CDR3 DNA: TGTGCCAGTAGGGGATCAGGAACCAGGCGGTCCCAGCATTTT. Amino acid sequence: CASRGSGTRRSQHF.